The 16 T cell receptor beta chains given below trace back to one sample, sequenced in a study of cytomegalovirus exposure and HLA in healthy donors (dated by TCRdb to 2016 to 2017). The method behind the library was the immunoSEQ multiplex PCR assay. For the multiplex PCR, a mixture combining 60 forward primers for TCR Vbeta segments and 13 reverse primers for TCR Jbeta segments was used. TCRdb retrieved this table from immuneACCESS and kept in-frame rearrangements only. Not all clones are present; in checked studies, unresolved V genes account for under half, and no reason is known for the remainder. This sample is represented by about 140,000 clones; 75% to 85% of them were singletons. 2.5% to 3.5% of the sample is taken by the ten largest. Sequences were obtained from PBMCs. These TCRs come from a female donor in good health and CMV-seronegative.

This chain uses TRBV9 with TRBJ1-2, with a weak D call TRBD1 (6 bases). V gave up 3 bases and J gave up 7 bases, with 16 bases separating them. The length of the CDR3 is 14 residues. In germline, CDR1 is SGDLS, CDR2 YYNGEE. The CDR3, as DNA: TGTGCCAGCAGCGCCGGCCGGGCAGGGGTTGGCTACACCTTC. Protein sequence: CASSAGRAGVGYTF.

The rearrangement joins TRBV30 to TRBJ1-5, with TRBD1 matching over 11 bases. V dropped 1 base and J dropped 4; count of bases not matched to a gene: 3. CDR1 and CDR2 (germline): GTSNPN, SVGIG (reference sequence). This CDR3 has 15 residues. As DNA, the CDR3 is TGTGCCTGGAGTGCGGACAGGGGGCCGAATCAGCCCCAGCATTTT. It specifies CAWSADRGPNQPQHF.

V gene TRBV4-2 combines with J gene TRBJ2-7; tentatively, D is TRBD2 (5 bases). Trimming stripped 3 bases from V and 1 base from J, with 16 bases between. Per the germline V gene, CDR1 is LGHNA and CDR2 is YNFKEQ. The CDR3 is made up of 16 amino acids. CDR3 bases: TGTGCCAGCAGCCAGGCAACAGCGACGGGGTCCTACGAGCAGTACTTC. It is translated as CASSQATATGSYEQYF.

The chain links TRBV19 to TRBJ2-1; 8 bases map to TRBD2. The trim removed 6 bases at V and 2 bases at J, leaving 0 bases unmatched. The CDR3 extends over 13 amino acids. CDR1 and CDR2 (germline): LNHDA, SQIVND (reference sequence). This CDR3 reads CASSGGAYNEQFF. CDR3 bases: TGTGCCAGTAGCGGGGGGGCCTACAATGAGCAGTTCTTC. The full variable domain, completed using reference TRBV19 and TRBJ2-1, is DGGITQSPKYLFRKEGQNVTLSCEQNLNHDAMYWYRQDPGQGLRLIYYSQIVNDFQKGDIAEGYSVSREKKESFPLTVTSAQKNPTAFYLCASSGGAYNEQFFGPGTRLTVL.

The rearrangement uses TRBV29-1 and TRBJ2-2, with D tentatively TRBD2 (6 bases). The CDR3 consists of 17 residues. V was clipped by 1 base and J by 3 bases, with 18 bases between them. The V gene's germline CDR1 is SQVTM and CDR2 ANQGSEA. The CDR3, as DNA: TGCAGCGTTGAAGTAGACCCGGGAGCAGCGTACACCGGGGAGCTGTTTTTT. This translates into CSVEVDPGAAYTGELFF.

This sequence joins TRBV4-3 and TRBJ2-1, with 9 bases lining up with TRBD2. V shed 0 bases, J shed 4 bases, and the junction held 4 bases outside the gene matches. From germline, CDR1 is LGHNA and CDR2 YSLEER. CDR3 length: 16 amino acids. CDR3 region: CASSQDLAGVYNEQFF. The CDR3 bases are TGCGCCAGCAGCCAAGATTTAGCGGGAGTTTACAATGAGCAGTTCTTC.

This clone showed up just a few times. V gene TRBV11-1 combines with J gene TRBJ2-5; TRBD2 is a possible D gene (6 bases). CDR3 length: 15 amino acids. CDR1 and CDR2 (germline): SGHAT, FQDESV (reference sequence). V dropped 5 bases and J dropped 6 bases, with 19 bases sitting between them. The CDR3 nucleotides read TGTGCCAGCAGCCCCCTGGGGCGGGGTAGGCAGACCCAGTACTTC. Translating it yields CASSPLGRGRQTQYF.

CDR3 residues: CASSFRVSTDTQYF. For the CDR3, the DNA is TGCGCCAGCAGCTTCAGGGTTAGCACAGATACGCAGTATTTT. The gene calls are TRBV5-1 and TRBJ2-3; D is possibly TRBD1 (5 bases). Germline V gene lookup returns CDR1 SGHRS and CDR2 YFSETQ. The germline V and J ends were trimmed by 2 bases and 0 bases, with 7 bases remaining between them. The CDR3 extends over 14 amino acids.

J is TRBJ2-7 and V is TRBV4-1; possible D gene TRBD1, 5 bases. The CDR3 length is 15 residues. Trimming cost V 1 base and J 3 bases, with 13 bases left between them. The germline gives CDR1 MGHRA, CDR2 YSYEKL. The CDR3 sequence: CASSQGTQENYEQYF. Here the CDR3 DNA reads TGCGCCAGCAGCCAAGGGACACAGGAAAACTACGAGCAGTACTTC.

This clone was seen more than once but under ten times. The CDR3 sequence: CASSSGAANYEQYF. CDR3 bases: TGTGCCAGCAGTTCTGGGGCAGCAAACTACGAGCAGTACTTC. This chain joins TRBV28 and TRBJ2-7; D may be TRBD1 (5 bases). The CDR3 is made up of 14 amino acids. CDR1 is MDHEN, CDR2 SYDVKM, per germline. Deletions cut 4 bases from V and 3 bases from J, with 13 bases between.

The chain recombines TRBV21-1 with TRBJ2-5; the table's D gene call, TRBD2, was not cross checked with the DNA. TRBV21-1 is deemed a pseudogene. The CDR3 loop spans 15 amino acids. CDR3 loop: CASSPRSGRGKTQYF. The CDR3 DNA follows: TGTGCCAGCAGCCCGAGGAGCGGGAGGGGAAAGACCCAGTACTTC.

The CDR3 here is CASSLGGGNGYTF. CDR3 coding DNA: TGTGCCAGCAGCTTGGGAGGGGGAAATGGCTACACCTTC. This chain uses TRBV5-4 with TRBJ1-2, with D perhaps TRBD1 (6 bases). The length of the CDR3 is 13 residues. Germline V gene lookup returns CDR1 SGHNT and CDR2 YYREEE (reference sequence). The ends were cut back, 0 bases at V and 6 bases at J, with 9 bases in the middle.

The CDR3 DNA is TGTGCCAGCAGCCGAGACAGGGGCACTGAAGCTTTCTTT. As protein: CASSRDRGTEAFF. The chain has TRBV7-8 and TRBJ1-1; 8 bases line up with TRBD1. The CDR3 has 13 amino acids. Germline V gene data show CDR1 as SGHVS and CDR2 as FQNEAQ. Unmatched junction bases numbered 3, after V lost 5 bases and J lost 4 bases. The full variable domain, in which reference TRBV7-8 and TRBJ1-1 provide the parts outside the CDR3, is GAGVSQSPRYKVAKRGQDVALRCDPISGHVSLFWYQQALGQGPEFLTYFQNEAQLDKSGLPSDRFFAERPEGSVSTLKIQRTQQEDSAVYLCASSRDRGTEAFFGQGTRLTVV.

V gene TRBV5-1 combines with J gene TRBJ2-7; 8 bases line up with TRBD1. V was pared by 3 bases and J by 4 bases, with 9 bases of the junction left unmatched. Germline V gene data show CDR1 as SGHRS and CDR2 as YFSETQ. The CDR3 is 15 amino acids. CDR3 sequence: CASSSWDRRGYEQYF. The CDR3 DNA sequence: TGCGCCAGCAGCTCGTGGGACAGGAGAGGATACGAGCAGTACTTC. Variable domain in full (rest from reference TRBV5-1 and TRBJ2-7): KAGVTQTPRYLIKTRGQQVTLSCSPISGHRSVSWYQQTPGQGLQFLFEYFSETQRNKGNFPGRFSGRQFSNSRSEMNVSTLELGDSALYLCASSSWDRRGYEQYFGPGTRLTVT.

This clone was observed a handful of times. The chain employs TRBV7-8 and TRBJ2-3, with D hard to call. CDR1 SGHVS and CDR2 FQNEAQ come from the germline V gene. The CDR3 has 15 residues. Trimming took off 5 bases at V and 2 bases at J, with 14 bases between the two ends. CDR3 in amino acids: CASSPAISPTDTQYF. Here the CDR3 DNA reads TGTGCCAGCAGCCCAGCGATTTCCCCCACAGATACGCAGTATTTT.

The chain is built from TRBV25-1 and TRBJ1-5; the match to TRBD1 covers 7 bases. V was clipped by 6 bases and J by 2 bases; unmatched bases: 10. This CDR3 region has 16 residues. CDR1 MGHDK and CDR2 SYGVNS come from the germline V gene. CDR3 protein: CASSGKGGYGNQPQHF. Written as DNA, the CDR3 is TGTGCCAGCAGCGGTAAAGGGGGCTATGGCAATCAGCCCCAGCATTTT.